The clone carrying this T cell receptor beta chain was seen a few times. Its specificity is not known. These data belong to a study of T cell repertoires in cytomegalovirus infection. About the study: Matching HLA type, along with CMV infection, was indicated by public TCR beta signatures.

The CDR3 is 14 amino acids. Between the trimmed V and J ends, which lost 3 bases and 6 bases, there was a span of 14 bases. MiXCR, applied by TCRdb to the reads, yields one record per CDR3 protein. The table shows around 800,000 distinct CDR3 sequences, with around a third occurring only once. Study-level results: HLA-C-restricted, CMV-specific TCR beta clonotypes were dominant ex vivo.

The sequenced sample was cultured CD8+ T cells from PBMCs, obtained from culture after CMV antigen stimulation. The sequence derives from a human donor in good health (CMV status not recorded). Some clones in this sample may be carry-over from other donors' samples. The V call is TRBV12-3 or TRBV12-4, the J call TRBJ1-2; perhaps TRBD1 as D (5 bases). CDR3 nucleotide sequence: TGTGCCAGCAGTTTGGGCGGGTTAGGGGATGGCTACACCTTC. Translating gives CASSLGGLGDGYTF.